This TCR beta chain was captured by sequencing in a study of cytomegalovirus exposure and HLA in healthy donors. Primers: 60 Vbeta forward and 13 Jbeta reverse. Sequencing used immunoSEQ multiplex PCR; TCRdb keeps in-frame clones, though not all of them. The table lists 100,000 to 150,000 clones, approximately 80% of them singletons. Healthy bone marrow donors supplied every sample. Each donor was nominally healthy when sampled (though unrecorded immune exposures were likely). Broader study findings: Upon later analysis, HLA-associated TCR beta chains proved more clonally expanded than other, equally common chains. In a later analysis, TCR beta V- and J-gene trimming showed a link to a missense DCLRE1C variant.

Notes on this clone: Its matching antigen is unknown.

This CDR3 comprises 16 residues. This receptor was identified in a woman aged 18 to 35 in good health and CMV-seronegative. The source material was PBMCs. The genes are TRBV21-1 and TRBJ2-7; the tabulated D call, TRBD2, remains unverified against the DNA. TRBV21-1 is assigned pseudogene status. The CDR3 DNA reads TGTGCCAGCAGCAAGGGACTAGCGGTTTGCTCCTACGAGCAGTACTTC. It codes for CASSKGLAVCSYEQYF.